This TCR beta chain originates from a study of OX40 agonist ivuxolimab in advanced cancers. CDR3 size: 14 residues. The germline gives CDR1 SGHNT, CDR2 YYREEE (reference sequence). With 3 bases removed from V and 3 bases from J, the gap between germline ends came to 12 bases. Comments on this clone: As yet, its antigen is unknown.

Study-wide results and limits: At 0.1-3.0 mg/kg, partial responders had clonal expansion among the lowest observed.

Sequencing used immunoSEQ multiplex PCR; TCRdb keeps in-frame clones, though not all of them. This table holds tens of thousands of clones, around 87% found once. The V call is TRBV5-4, the J call TRBJ1-2; D not certain. The clonotype was recovered from an adult with an advanced solid tumor such as melanoma, head and neck, liver or kidney cancer. Sequences were derived from CD4+ or CD8+ T cells sorted from blood, sampled in a trial of the OX40 agonist ivuxolimab. The DNA of the CDR3 is TGTGCCAGCAGCTCCGCCGGACTGTACTATGGCTACACCTTC. Protein product: CASSSAGLYYGYTF. Full variable domain (missing parts from reference TRBV5-4 and TRBJ1-2): ETGVTQSPTHLIKTRGQQVTLRCSSQSGHNTVSWYQQALGQGPQFIFQYYREEENGRGNFPPRFSGLQFPNYSSELNVNALELDDSALYLCASSSAGLYYGYTFGSGTRLTVV.